This T cell receptor beta chain appears in the sequencing data of a study of blood T cell repertoires in COVID-19. Study context: From T cells, B-cell-depleted T cells, or PBMCs came the material, which was cDNA or gDNA.

Of note for this clone: Sequence at one end of the junction differs from germline and may be a read error.

Per the germline V gene, CDR1 is SNHLY and CDR2 is FYNNEI. CDR3 length: 13 residues. In the source study's methods: Nucleated cell number was recorded as an estimate derived from reference gene primer amplification. TCRdb's copy holds only in-frame clones and misses some; the assay was immunoSEQ multiplex PCR. V and J calls and clone size are those listed in that table; D and trimming were worked out from the DNA. The sample yields roughly 200,000 clones, less than 90% seen once. The chain is built from TRBV2 and TRBJ1-6; D is undetermined. Sequenced material: peripheral blood. This TCR derives from a human donor in a cohort sampled during active COVID-19. CDR3 sequence reads: CASSGTLNSPLHF. The DNA for the CDR3 is TGTGCCAGCAGTGGGACTCTAAATTCTCCCCTCCACTTT.